This entry lists 10 T cell receptor beta chains sequenced from one sample in a study of identical twins (dated by TCRdb to about 2016). Receptors were amplified or captured by 5' RACE. These reads were obtained on an Illumina HiSeq 2000. The public reads were quality trimmed at Q25 with fastp and then assembled into clones with MiXCR by TCRdb, keeping productive beta chains. One record per CDR3 amino acid sequence lists the most common genes and DNA. A total of roughly 230,000 distinct CDR3 sequences appear in this sample, approximately 8.6% of them only once. In total, the top ten clones hold 2.5% to 3.5% of the sample. This same sample was also part of a study on yellow fever vaccine responses in identical twins.

The sequenced sample consisted of CD8+ T cells sorted from blood. These TCRs come from a young woman in good health.

This clonotype was counted only a few times. The chain joins TRBV5-6 to TRBJ2-3; 8 bases are a match to TRBD1. The trim removed 5 bases at V and 2 bases at J, leaving 1 base unmatched. CDR1 SGHDT and CDR2 YYEEEE come from the germline V gene. This CDR3 comprises 13 residues. The CDR3 protein is CASRDRDTDTQYF. CDR3 coding DNA: TGTGCCAGCAGGGACAGGGACACAGATACGCAGTATTTT.

Here the CDR3 DNA reads TGTGCCAGCAGCTTAGAACAGGGGGCAGACTACGAGCAGTACTTC. It encodes CASSLEQGADYEQYF. This sequence joins TRBV7-8 and TRBJ2-7; 9 nucleotides align to TRBD1. CDR1 is SGHVS and CDR2 is FQNEAQ in the germline V gene. V trimming: 1 base; J trimming: 3 bases; junction bases outside the gene matches: 4. This CDR3 has 15 amino acids.

In its sample, this clonotype was seen a few times. This sequence joins TRBV5-1 and TRBJ1-1; a possible D gene is TRBD1 (6 bases). V was cut by 1 base and J by 1 base, with 11 bases left in between. The germline CDR1 and CDR2 sequences are SGHRS and YFSETQ. This CDR3 contains 15 residues. The CDR3 here is CASSLTGHPNTEAFF. The CDR3 DNA sequence: TGCGCCAGCAGCTTGACGGGACATCCGAACACTGAAGCTTTCTTT.

This clonotype was detected only a few times. CDR3 DNA sequence: TGTGCCAGCAGCTTGGGGTCTCTCGGCTACACCTTC. As protein: CASSLGSLGYTF. The chain has TRBV7-9 and TRBJ1-2; D gene uncertain. V was shortened by 3 bases and J by 8 bases, with 10 bases between the two germline ends. The V gene's germline CDR1 is SEHNR and CDR2 FQNEAQ (reference sequence). The CDR3 totals 12 residues.

At least ten counts were recorded for this clonotype. This chain links TRBV4-3 with TRBJ2-1; unclear D gene. Germline V gene sequence: CDR1 LGHNA, CDR2 YSLEER. Trimming stripped 0 bases from V and 0 bases from J, with 9 bases between. CDR3 length: 16 amino acids. CDR3 sequence (DNA): TGCGCCAGCAGCCAAGATCTGTGGAGCTCCTACAATGAGCAGTTCTTC. Encoded protein: CASSQDLWSSYNEQFF.

V usage is TRBV15 and J usage is TRBJ2-7; perhaps TRBD1 as D (5 bases). V lost 8 bases to trimming and J lost 2 bases, with 16 bases between them. In germline, CDR1 is LNHNV, CDR2 YYDKDF (reference sequence). The CDR3 has 14 residues. The DNA of the CDR3 is TGTGCCACCTCGACAGCCGGTAGCCCCTACGAGCAGTACTTC. Its translation: CATSTAGSPYEQYF.

The CDR3 sequence: CASSQLGLLRGELFF. In DNA form, the CDR3 reads TGCGCCAGCAGCCAATTGGGGCTTTTACGTGGGGAGCTGTTTTTT. The rearrangement joins TRBV4-1 to TRBJ2-2, with D tentatively TRBD1 (5 bases). The CDR3 is 15 residues long. Germline V lookup: CDR1 MGHRA, CDR2 YSYEKL. Between the trimmed V and J ends, which lost 2 bases and 8 bases, there was a span of 15 bases.

This sequence joins TRBV4-1 and TRBJ2-5; D is perhaps TRBD1 or TRBD2 (5 bases each). This CDR3 is 14 amino acids long. Germline values: CDR1 MGHRA, CDR2 YSYEKL. V was clipped by 4 bases and J by 4 bases, with 13 bases between them. CDR3 sequence: CASSRDQGGETQYF. As DNA, the CDR3 is TGCGCCAGCAGCCGGGACCAAGGTGGAGAGACCCAGTACTTC.

This clonotype was detected many times. The chain carries TRBV6-1 and TRBJ2-3; a possible D gene is TRBD2 (6 bases). From germline, CDR1 is MNHNS and CDR2 SASEGT. V shed 1 base and J shed 2 bases, with 10 bases lying between them. The CDR3 runs 15 residues. The CDR3 DNA is TGTGCCAGCAGTGAAGGGGCGGGATCCACAGATACGCAGTATTTT. Amino acids: CASSEGAGSTDTQYF.

This chain uses TRBV20-1 with TRBJ2-1; D is unresolved. V was pared by 5 bases and J by 0 bases, with 14 bases between. CDR1 DFQATT and CDR2 SNEGSKA come from the germline V gene (reference sequence). CDR3 length: 15 amino acids. The CDR3, as DNA: TGCAGTGCTGGTAACAGTCTGAGCTCCTACAATGAGCAGTTCTTC. Translated: CSAGNSLSSYNEQFF.